One sample yielded the 15 T cell receptor beta chains listed below, sequenced in a study of T cells in women clearing cervical HPV infection. TCRdb's copy holds only in-frame clones and misses some; the assay was immunoSEQ multiplex PCR. The table for this sample gives approximately 35,000 clones. The sequenced sample consisted of blood buffy coat. Receptors were obtained from a woman between 18 and 69 years old with a cervical HPV16 infection that either progressed to CIN3+ or cleared (not recorded which).

Remarks on this clone: The read terminates 3 residues ahead of where the CDR3 ends, so the germline J gene completes it. V usage is TRBV2 and J usage is TRBJ2-5; maybe TRBD2 (6 bases). Germline-derived CDR1 and CDR2 are SNHLY and FYNNEI. The CDR3 totals 15 residues. V was cut by 6 bases and J by 0 bases, with 14 bases left in between. The sequenced CDR3 bases are TGTGCCAGCAGACTTGCGGGGCTGTACCAAGAGACC. This codes for CASRLAGLYQET. The CDR3 as a whole reads CASRLAGLYQETQYF.

A remark on this clone: The observed sequence ends 3 residues before the CDR3 terminus, with the missing tail filled in from the germline J gene. The V call is TRBV5-6, the J call TRBJ2-2; no clear D. The V gene lost 0 bases and the J gene lost 6 bases, with 6 bases spanning the gap. In germline, CDR1 is SGHDT, CDR2 YYEEEE. The CDR3 is made up of 13 amino acids. CDR3 amino acids: CASSLVGPGELFF. The sequenced CDR3 bases are TGTGCCAGCAGCTTGGTTGGGCCCGGGGAG.

As to this clone: The sequence runs out 3 residues before the end of the CDR3; the remainder is reconstructed from the germline J gene. The rearrangement joins TRBV14 to TRBJ2-5; D unresolved. The length of the CDR3 is 15 residues. With 0 bases removed from V and 6 bases from J, the gap between germline ends came to 14 bases. Germline loops: CDR1 SGHDN, CDR2 FVKESK. This CDR3 is CASSQDRSRTQTQYF. Incomplete CDR3 DNA: TGTGCCAGCAGCCAAGATAGGTCTAGAACTCAGACC.

The part of the CDR3 DNA that was read is TGTGCCAGTAGTACAACTAGCCAGGGGGGCACTGAA. Its protein is CASSTTSQGGTE. The full CDR3 protein reads CASSTTSQGGTEAFF. The chain combines TRBV19 with TRBJ1-1, with 7 bases lining up with TRBD1. The CDR3 end is not reached by the read, which stops 3 residues before it; the germline J gene fills it in. Germline V gene lookup returns CDR1 LNHDA and CDR2 SQIVND (reference sequence). CDR3 length: 15 amino acids. With V trimmed by 4 bases and J by 4 bases, 9 bases remained unmatched.

With regard to this clone: The sequenced fragment ends 3 residues before the CDR3 boundary, so the rest is inferred from the germline J gene. The chain couples TRBV30 to TRBJ2-7; 7 positions match TRBD2. The CDR3 consists of 16 residues. Germline values: CDR1 GTSNPN, CDR2 SVGIG (reference sequence). The J segment lost 3 bases and the V segment lost 0 bases, leaving 11 bases of the junction unmatched. CDR3 amino acids: CAWSVWGLRGDYEQYF. Partial CDR3 DNA: TGTGCCTGGAGTGTTTGGGGCCTCCGGGGGGACTACGAG.

Points on this clone: The read finishes 3 residues shy of the CDR3 end, and the germline J gene is used to complete it. The rearrangement uses TRBV18 and TRBJ1-2, with TRBD1 matching 8 bases. This CDR3 comprises 16 residues. The V gene's germline CDR1 is KGHSH and CDR2 LQKENI. CDR3 in amino acids: CASSPGIGTGAYDYTF. Partial CDR3 DNA: TGTGCCAGCTCACCTGGGATAGGGACAGGAGCCTACGAC. The whole variable domain, remainder taken from reference TRBV18 and TRBJ1-2, is NAGVMQNPRHLVRRRGQEARLRCSPMKGHSHVYWYRQLPEEGLKFMVYLQKENIIDESGMPKERFSAEFPKEGPSILRIQQVVRGDSAAYFCASSPGIGTGAYDYTFGSGTRLTVV.

On this clone itself: The read falls 3 residues short of the CDR3 end, and the missing part is taken from the germline J gene. The chain uses TRBV12-3 or TRBV12-4 and TRBJ1-5; no firm D call. The CDR3 consists of 12 residues. Trimming removed 6 bases from V and 3 bases from J, with 6 bases in between. CDR3 DNA (partial): TGTGCCAGCAGCCCCTACAATCAGCCC. Protein product: CASSPYNQP. The CDR3 in full is CASSPYNQPQHF.

Regarding this clone: Compared with germline, one end of the junction differs, possibly owing to a read error. Other DNA sequences from this sample encode an identical CDR3 as well. CDR3 protein: CASSASGDISGNTIYF. Incomplete CDR3 DNA: TGCGCCAGCAGCGCGTCGGGGGATATCTCTGGAAACACA. This sequence joins TRBV5-1 and TRBJ1-3; maybe TRBD1 (5 bases). The read terminates 3 residues before the CDR3 end, so the remaining end is supplied by the germline J gene. The CDR3 is 16 amino acids. Germline lookup yields CDR1 SGHRS and CDR2 YFSETQ.

As concerns this clone: The CDR3 end is not reached by the read, which stops 3 residues before it; the germline J gene fills it in. V is TRBV19 and J is TRBJ2-4; 8 bases fit TRBD1. This CDR3 region has 14 residues. Germline V gene sequence: CDR1 LNHDA, CDR2 SQIVND (reference sequence). This CDR3 is CASSIDRGLNGQYF. The CDR3 DNA, read in part, is TGTGCCAGTAGTATTGACAGGGGACTTAATGGT.

Of note for this clone: Read data end 3 residues before the CDR3 end; the end is taken from the germline J gene. The chain combines TRBV11-2 with TRBJ2-7, with TRBD2 matching over 12 bases. V dropped 7 bases and J dropped 2; count of bases not matched to a gene: 6. Germline V gene sequence: CDR1 SGHAT, CDR2 FQNNGV. The CDR3 is made up of 15 amino acids. CDR3 residues: CASTEGLAGTYEQYF. The sequenced part of the CDR3 DNA is TGTGCCAGCACCGAGGGACTAGCGGGCACCTACGAG.

As for this clone: The observed sequence ends 3 residues before the CDR3 terminus, with the missing tail filled in from the germline J gene. The chain combines TRBV29-1 with TRBJ1-4, with D possibly matching TRBD1 (6 bases). V dropped 1 base and J dropped 0 bases, with 12 bases sitting between them. This CDR3 is 16 amino acids long. Per germline, CDR1 SQVTM and CDR2 ANQGSEA. CDR3 DNA, as far as it was read: TGCAGCGTTGAAGGGGAAGGGGGGGCAACTAATGAAAAA. Amino acid sequence: CSVEGEGGATNEK. The entire CDR3 protein is CSVEGEGGATNEKLFF.

Turning to this clone: The sequence runs out 3 residues before the end of the CDR3; the remainder is reconstructed from the germline J gene. The chain joins TRBV14 to TRBJ2-4, with 7 nucleotides matching TRBD1. This CDR3 has 15 amino acids. Germline assignment: CDR1 SGHDN and CDR2 FVKESK. The CDR3 region is CASSQLDRTNYGQYF. The CDR3 bases that were read are TGTGCCAGCAGCCAATTGGACAGGACAAACTATGGT.

Comment on this clone: The sequence runs out 3 residues before the end of the CDR3; the remainder is reconstructed from the germline J gene. The chain recombines TRBV2 with TRBJ1-1; D not certain. The length of the CDR3 is 13 residues. Between the trimmed V and J ends, which lost 10 bases and 3 bases, there was a span of 15 bases. Per germline, CDR1 SNHLY and CDR2 FYNNEI. Partial CDR3 DNA: TGTGCCACCCGGAGGATGAGGGACACTGAA. Amino acids: CATRRMRDTE. The full CDR3 protein is CATRRMRDTEAFF.

Turning to this clone: The read ends 3 residues before the CDR3 terminus; that terminus is restored from the germline J gene. V is TRBV7-2 and J is TRBJ2-7; 9 nucleotides agree with TRBD1. The length of the CDR3 is 15 residues. After removal of 3 bases from V and 3 bases from J, the junction contained 6 bases not matched to a gene. CDR1 is SGHTA and CDR2 is FQGNSA in the germline V gene. The part of the CDR3 DNA that was read is TGTGCCAGCAGCTTTGGGACAGGGCTTTTCTACGAG. The encoded protein is CASSFGTGLFYE. The CDR3 as a whole reads CASSFGTGLFYEQYF. The whole variable domain, filled in from reference TRBV7-2 and TRBJ2-7, reads GAGVSQSPSNKVTEKGKDVELRCDPISGHTALYWYRQSLGQGLEFLIYFQGNSAPDKSGLPSDRFSAERTGGSVSTLTIQRTQQEDSAVYLCASSFGTGLFYEQYFGPGTRLTVT.

Note on this clone: The sequenced fragment ends 3 residues before the CDR3 boundary, so the rest is inferred from the germline J gene. J is TRBJ2-5 and V is TRBV9; D is undetermined. Germline CDR1 is SGDLS and CDR2 is YYNGEE. The ends were cut back, 0 bases at V and 1 base at J, with 7 bases in the middle. This CDR3 is 14 amino acids long. The CDR3 spells CASSVGAAQETQYF. The sequenced CDR3 bases are TGTGCCAGCAGCGTAGGGGCAGCCCAAGAGACC.